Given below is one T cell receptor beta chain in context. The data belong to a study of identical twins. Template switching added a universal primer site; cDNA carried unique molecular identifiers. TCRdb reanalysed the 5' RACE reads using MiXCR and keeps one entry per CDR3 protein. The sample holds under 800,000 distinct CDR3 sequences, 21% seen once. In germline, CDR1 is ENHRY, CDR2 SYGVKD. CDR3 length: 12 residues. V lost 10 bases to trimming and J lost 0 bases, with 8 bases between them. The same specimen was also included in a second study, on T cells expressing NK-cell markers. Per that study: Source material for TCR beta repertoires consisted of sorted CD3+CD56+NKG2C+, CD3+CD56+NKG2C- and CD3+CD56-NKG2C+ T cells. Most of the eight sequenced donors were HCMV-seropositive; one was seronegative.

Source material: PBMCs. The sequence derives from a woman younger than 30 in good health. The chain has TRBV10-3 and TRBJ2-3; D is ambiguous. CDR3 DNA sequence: TGTGCCACCGCGGCCAGCACAGATACGCAGTATTTT. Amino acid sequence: CATAASTDTQYF.